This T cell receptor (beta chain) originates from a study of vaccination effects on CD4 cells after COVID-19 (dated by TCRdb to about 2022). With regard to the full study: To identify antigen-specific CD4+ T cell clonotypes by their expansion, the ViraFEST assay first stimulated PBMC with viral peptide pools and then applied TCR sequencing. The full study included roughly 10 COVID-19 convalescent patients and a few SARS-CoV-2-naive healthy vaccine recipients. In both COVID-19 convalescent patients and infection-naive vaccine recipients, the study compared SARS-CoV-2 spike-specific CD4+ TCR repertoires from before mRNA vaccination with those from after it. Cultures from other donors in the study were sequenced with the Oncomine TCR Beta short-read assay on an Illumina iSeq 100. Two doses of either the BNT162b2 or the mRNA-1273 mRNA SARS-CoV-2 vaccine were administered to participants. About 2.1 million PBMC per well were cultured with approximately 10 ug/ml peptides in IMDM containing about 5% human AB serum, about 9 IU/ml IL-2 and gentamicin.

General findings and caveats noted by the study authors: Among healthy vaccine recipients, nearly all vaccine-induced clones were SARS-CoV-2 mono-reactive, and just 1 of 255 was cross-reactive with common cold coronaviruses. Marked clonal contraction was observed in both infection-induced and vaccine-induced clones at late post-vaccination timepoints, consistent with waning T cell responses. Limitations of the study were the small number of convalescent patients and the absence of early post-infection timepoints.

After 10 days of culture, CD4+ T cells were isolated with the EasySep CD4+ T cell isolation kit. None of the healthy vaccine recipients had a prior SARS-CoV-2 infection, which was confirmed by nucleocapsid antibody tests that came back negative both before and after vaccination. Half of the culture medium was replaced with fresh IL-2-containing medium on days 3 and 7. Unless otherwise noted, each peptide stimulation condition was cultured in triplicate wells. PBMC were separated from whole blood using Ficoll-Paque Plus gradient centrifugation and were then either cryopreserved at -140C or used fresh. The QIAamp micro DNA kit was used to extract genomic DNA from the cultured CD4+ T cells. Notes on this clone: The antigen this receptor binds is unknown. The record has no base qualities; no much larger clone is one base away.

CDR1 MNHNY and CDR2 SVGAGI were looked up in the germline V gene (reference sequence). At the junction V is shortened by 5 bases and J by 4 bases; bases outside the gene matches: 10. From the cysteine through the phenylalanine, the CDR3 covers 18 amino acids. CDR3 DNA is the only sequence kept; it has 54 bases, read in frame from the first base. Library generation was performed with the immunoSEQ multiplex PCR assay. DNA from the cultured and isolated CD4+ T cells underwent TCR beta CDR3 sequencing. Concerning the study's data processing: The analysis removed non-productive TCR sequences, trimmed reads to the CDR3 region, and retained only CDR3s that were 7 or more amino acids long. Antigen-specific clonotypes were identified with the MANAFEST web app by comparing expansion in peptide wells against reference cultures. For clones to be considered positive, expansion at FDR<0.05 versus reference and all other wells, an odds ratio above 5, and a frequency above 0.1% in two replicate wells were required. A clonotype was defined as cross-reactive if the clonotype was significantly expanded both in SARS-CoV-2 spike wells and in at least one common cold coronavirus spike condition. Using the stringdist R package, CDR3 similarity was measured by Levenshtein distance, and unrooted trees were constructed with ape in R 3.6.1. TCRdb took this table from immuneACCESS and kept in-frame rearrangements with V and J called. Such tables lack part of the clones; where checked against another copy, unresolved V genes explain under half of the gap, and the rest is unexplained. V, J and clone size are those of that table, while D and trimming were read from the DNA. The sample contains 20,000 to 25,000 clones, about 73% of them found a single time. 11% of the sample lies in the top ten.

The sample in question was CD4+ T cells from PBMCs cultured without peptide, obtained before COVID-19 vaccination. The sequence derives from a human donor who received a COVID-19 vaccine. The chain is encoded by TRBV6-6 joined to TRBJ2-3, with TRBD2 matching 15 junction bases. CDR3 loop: CASSPGLAGGPFPDTQYF. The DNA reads TGTGCCAGCAGTCCAGGACTAGCGGGAGGGCCTTTCCCAGATACGCAGTATTTT.